The table lists the clone carrying this T cell receptor (beta chain) with many counts. No antigen is known for it. The sample belongs to a study of T cells in Graves' hyperthyroidism and ophthalmopathy. Whole-study results and caveats: Most thyroid-expanded clonotypes above 0.001 were also found in blood.

The CDR3 spans 15 residues. Germline CDR1 reads DFQATT; CDR2 reads SNEGSKA (reference sequence). V lost 5 bases, J lost 6 bases, and 14 bases stayed unmatched. Newly diagnosed patients aged 18 to 65 had hyperthyroidism of under 2 months' duration. Together with thyroid ultrasound, orbital computed tomography, serum thyroxine and TRAb, clinical symptoms were used for diagnoses. Amplification of TCR beta CDR3 regions was performed using RNA transcripts as template. HTBI primers drove first-round RT-PCR of the TCR CDR3. TCRdb re-analysed the multiplex PCR reads in MiXCR, keeping a single row per CDR3 protein. In the table there are a few hundred thousand distinct CDR3 sequences, about 19% of which are singletons.

Sequenced sample: blood. The chain is built from TRBV20-1 and TRBJ1-2; TRBD1 agrees at 8 bases. The source is a woman between 18 and 29 years old with Graves' hyperthyroidism. The CDR3 loop reads CSAVNLGQGLHGYTF. CDR3 nucleotide sequence: TGCAGTGCTGTCAACCTCGGACAGGGCTTGCATGGCTACACCTTC.